This T cell receptor (beta chain) was captured in a study of cytomegalovirus exposure and HLA in healthy donors (dated by TCRdb to between 2016 and 2019). Regarding the complete study: An earlier analysis of some 620 of the donors reported 276 Gb of sequence data and 90 million to 120 million unique TCR beta sequences obtained from roughly 170 million T cells. An early release that covered about 600 HLA-typed donors contained approximately 290 gigabases of sequencing data and tens of millions of unique TCR sequences. The genetic ancestry cluster associated with self-reported Caucasian donors included 65% to 90% of the approximately 430 genotyped donors. The aim of the study was to test whether cataloging public T cell receptors could identify signatures of past pathogen exposure. The study profiled the T cell repertoires of under 700 subjects by immunosequencing and related them to cytomegalovirus serostatus. In addition to the first cohort of approximately 670 subjects, a separate validation cohort of approximately 120 different subjects was used. To predict cytomegalovirus infection status, the study combined high-throughput TCR immunosequencing, statistical association of individual TCRs with disease status, and machine learning. A later analysis re-examined previously published TCR beta repertoires from hundreds of donors and added high-resolution HLA genotyping to investigate patterns of TCR occurrence. Rather than using new phenotypic data, the later analysis identified candidate immune exposures from TCR beta sequences and from how often those sequences occurred across donors. In an earlier analysis of 587 of the donors, high-throughput TCR beta sequencing was used to judge whether each TCR beta V gene segment behaved as functional or pseudogenic. Alongside the repertoire data, information on donor age, sex, ethnicity and CMV serostatus was compiled. In a later genetic analysis, genome-wide SNP genotypes for about three fifths of the roughly 670 donors were used, and that subset was treated as a discovery cohort. All discovery cohort repertoires had been generated using a single sequencing platform. HLA typing covered class I and class II loci at four-digit resolution. The number of donors typed differed by locus, with about 629-640 for A, B, C, DRB1 and DQB1, around 520 for DQA1, some 570 for DPA1, and 450 to 480 for DPB1. Because of strong linkage in the cohort, a handful of DR-DQ haplotypes were treated as single units for association and clustering. Among some 410 genotyped donors of the cohort, an average of about 240,000 unique TCR beta nucleotide sequences were sequenced per donor, roughly 20% of them non-productive. General study outcomes and caveats: A later genetic analysis associated a missense DCLRE1C variant with V-gene and J-gene trimming of TCR beta chains, and an independent cohort replicated the association. A further reported finding was that TCR beta sequences accurately predicted the HLA-A and HLA-B alleles for most subjects in the first cohort. A later analysis reported that several top co-occurrence clusters appeared linked to parvovirus B19, influenza, CMV and Epstein-Barr virus. The classifier was reported to diagnose cytomegalovirus status with high specificity and sensitivity in both the original and validation cohorts. Specific HLA alleles were associated with 15,000 to 20,000 TCR beta sequences at a false discovery rate of 0.05 in a later analysis. Sequencing depth was assumed to be roughly uniform across donors in the presence/absence analyses, though that assumption may not hold. In a later analysis, the rate of TCR association differed among HLA loci, with DRB1 alleles having the most associated TCRs and HLA-C alleles having the fewest. Immune exposure information for the cohort was limited to CMV serostatus. Correlated functional status among segregating V segments might reflect linkage disequilibrium, but an unknown experimental factor could not be ruled out. It was suggested by the authors that the approach could potentially be generalized to other disease states and immunological phenotypes. Compared with the roughly 670-donor mean, donors in an Asian-associated ancestry cluster had fewer N-insertions in productive TCRs, according to a later genetic analysis. When HLA alleles, especially DR and DQ, strongly co-occurred, TCR associations were difficult to assign to individual alleles. The cohort was sequenced for TCR beta chains only, and without alpha or paired-chain data the features that could be detected were limited. Most CMV-associated TCR beta chains appeared to be HLA-restricted in a later analysis, and the HLA associations seemed to be driven largely by CMV exposure. A few of the identified cytomegalovirus-associated TCR beta chains were confirmed in vitro to be specific for cytomegalovirus antigens. Because HLA typing was missing for some donors at each locus, association tests included only the typed subset. A total of roughly 160 TCR beta chains were listed by the study as associated with cytomegalovirus. The earlier analysis of approximately 560 of the donors excluded roughly 16 rarely observed V segments, including chromosome 9 orphons, because counts were too low. In an earlier analysis of fewer than 750 of the donors, most TCR beta V segments were observed in productive rearrangements about 87% or about 30% of the time, broadly matching IMGT annotations. Some IMGT-functional V segments, including TRBV6-2 and TRBV6-3, could not be distinguished by the 87-base-pair reads and were therefore excluded. The sequencing pipeline was judged likely to have produced a cluster of highly shared sequence variants as a technical artifact. Compared with equally common non-associated chains, HLA-associated TCR beta chains in a later analysis were more clonally expanded and had lower generation probabilities. Across donors, most TCR sequences were observed very rarely, whereas some public TCRs were present in many individuals.

About this clone: Its antigen is currently not known. The sample holds no much larger clone one base away, and base qualities are not on file.

The cohort consisted of some 730 healthy bone marrow donors. Cohort members were all nominally healthy when sampled, although unrecorded immune exposures were likely present. The donor was CMV seronegative and belonged to the group of 352 seronegative cohort members. Each donor provided a peripheral blood sample, and peripheral blood mononuclear cells were used for TCR beta sequencing. Genomic DNA was extracted from the blood cell samples with the Qiagen DNeasy Blood Extraction Kit. At the junction V is shortened by 0 bases and J by 2 bases, with 8 bases in between. The germline V gene (reference sequence) gives CDR1 as LNHNV and CDR2 as YYDKDF. From its cysteine to its phenylalanine, the CDR3 spans 15 amino acids. The sequence is cut down to CDR3 DNA, 45 bases in frame from base 1. The library was obtained by the immunoSEQ multiplex PCR assay. A mixture of 60 forward primers for TCR Vbeta segments and 13 reverse primers for TCR Jbeta segments was used in the multiplex PCR. A multiplex PCR assay on genomic DNA amplified the CDR3 region of rearranged TCR beta genes. The amplified TCR beta libraries were sequenced on the Illumina HiSeq System as 87-base-pair reads. On the authors' methods: In a later analysis, tens of millions of unique TCR beta chains were counted across the roughly 610 repertoires, and approximately 11 million of these chains were shared by at least two donors. Raw reads were error-corrected and collapsed into unique sequences with a nearest-neighbor algorithm that merged closely related sequences to remove PCR and sequencing errors. Alignment of CDR3 sequences to IMGT reference sequences was used to assign V, D and J gene segments. For a sequence to be retained, a match of at least six nucleotides was required to both a V gene segment and a J gene segment. A rearrangement counted as productive if the CDR3 had no stop codons and remained in frame with V and J, and every other rearrangement counted as non-productive. Following IMGT convention, CDR3 was defined as the stretch from the second conserved V-encoded cysteine up to the conserved J-encoded phenylalanine. In an earlier analysis of around 540 of the donors, sequences lacking an unambiguous match to a single V gene segment were excluded. In an earlier analysis of more than 500 of the donors, a V segment was called functional when productive rearrangements were above 56.7%, and segregating when the standard deviation between donors exceeded 5%. A statistical classification framework was developed to diagnose cytomegalovirus status using the catalog of TCR beta chain sequences. A later analysis assigned V and J genes by comparing TCR nucleotide sequences with IMGT/GENE-DB human TR gene sequences. The TCRdist pipeline was used in a later analysis to assign CDR3 sequences and most-parsimonious VDJ recombination scenarios. In a later analysis, each TCR beta chain was defined by its CDR3 amino acid sequence together with its V-gene family, and reads without a unique V-gene family were excluded. As a way to deal with suspected cross-contamination and a sequencing artifact, a later analysis dropped 500 to 700 nucleotide sequences that were highly shared and had low generation probability. In a later analysis, a clonal expansion index was calculated for each public chain from normalized within-repertoire ranks of inferred template counts. A later analysis computed generation probabilities with a VDJ recombination model fitted to out-of-frame rearrangements, and checked the results against IGoR. In a later analysis, hypergeometric tests were used to score TCR-TCR, TCR-HLA and TCR-CMV co-occurrence, with a repertoire-size bias correction applied to TCR pairs. To estimate false discovery rates, a later analysis permuted the HLA or CMV assignments 20 times. A later analysis grouped co-occurring TCRs with DBSCAN, adding TCRdist sequence similarity when clustering within HLA-allele-positive subsets. Co-occurrence clustering excluded repertoires with fewer than 30,000 or more than 120,000 public chains, plus five with anomalous nucleotide sharing. Held by TCRdb, this immuneACCESS table contains in-frame sequences only and omits some clones. Under half of the omission traces to an unresolved V gene where checked; the cause of the rest is unknown. The D gene and trimming were derived from the DNA, and the V and J assignments and clone size from that table. In all, the sample holds under 140,000 clones, and around 86% of those were seen once. The top ten constitute less than 2% of the sample.

The V and J genes are TRBV15 and TRBJ2-1, with no confidently assigned D gene. Sample: PBMCs. The receptor's source is a man between 35 and 55 years old in good health and CMV-seronegative. The DNA sequence is as follows: TGTGCCACCAGCAGAGATGCGGAGCCCTACAATGAGCAGTTCTTC. The encoded protein is CATSRDAEPYNEQFF.